The source of this T cell receptor beta chain is a study of control samples from healthy donors and cancer patients. Only in-frame clones appear in the TCRdb table, and some are missing; sequencing was by immunoSEQ multiplex PCR. The sample holds approximately 74,000 clones; less than 95% are singletons and the top ten take approximately 2.5%. The CDR3 has 16 amino acids. Trimming cost V 4 bases and J 3 bases, with 18 bases left between them. From germline, CDR1 is SGDLS and CDR2 YYNGEE. The TCR sequence derives from a woman aged 30 to 39 in good health. J is TRBJ2-3 and V is TRBV9; D gene uncertain. The sample comprised blood. The CDR3 loop is CASSPGSGNPTDTQYF. The CDR3 DNA follows: TGTGCCAGCAGCCCAGGATCGGGTAACCCAACAGATACGCAGTATTTT.